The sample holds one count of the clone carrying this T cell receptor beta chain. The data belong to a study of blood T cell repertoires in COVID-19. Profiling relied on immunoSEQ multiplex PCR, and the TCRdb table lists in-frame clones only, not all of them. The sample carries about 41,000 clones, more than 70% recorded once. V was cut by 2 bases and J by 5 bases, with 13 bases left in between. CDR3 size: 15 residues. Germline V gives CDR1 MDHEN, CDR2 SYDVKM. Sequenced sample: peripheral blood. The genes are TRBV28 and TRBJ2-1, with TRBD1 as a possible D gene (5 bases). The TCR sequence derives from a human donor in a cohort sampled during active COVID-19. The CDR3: CASSLKGITDNEQFF. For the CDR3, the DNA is TGTGCCAGCAGTTTAAAGGGGATAACGGACAATGAGCAGTTCTTC.